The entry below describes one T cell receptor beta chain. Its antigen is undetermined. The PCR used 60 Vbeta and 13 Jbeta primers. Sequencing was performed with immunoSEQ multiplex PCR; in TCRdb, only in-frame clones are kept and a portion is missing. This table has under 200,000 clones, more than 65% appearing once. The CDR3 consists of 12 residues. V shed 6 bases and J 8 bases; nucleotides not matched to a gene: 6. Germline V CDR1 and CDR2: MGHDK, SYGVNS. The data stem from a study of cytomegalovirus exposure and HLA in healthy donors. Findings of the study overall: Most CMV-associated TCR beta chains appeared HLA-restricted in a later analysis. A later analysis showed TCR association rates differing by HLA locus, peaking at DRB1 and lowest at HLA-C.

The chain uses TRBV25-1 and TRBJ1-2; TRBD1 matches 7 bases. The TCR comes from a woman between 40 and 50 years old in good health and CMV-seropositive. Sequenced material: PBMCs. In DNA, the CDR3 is TGTGCCAGCAGACAGGGGAATTTGGGCTACACCTTC. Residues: CASRQGNLGYTF.